Below, 27 T cell receptor beta chains from the same sample are listed, as sequenced in a study of blood T cell repertoires in COVID-19 (dated by TCRdb to 2018 to 2020). Libraries were built with the immunoSEQ multiplex PCR assay. TCRdb obtained this table from immuneACCESS and retained in-frame rearrangements with V and J assigned. These tables miss some clones; where compared with another copy, unresolved V genes account for less than half of the shortfall, and the remainder is unexplained. This sample is represented by around 300,000 clones; 85% of them were singletons. The ten largest clones capture around 4.2% of the sample. Sequencing was performed on peripheral blood. The source of these receptors is a woman in her forties or fifties with active or convalescent COVID-19.

The rearrangement uses TRBV9 and TRBJ1-3; unclear D gene. V shed 4 bases and J shed 0 bases, with 11 bases lying between them. The length of the CDR3 is 15 residues. In germline, CDR1 is SGDLS, CDR2 YYNGEE. CDR3 residues: CASSQSRSSGNTIYF. As DNA, the CDR3 is TGTGCCAGCAGCCAATCGAGGAGCTCTGGAAACACCATATATTTT.

This chain uses TRBV19 with TRBJ2-3; maybe TRBD2 (8 bases). The CDR3 length is 19 residues. Deletions cut 5 bases from V and 5 bases from J, with 29 bases between. In germline, CDR1 is LNHDA, CDR2 SQIVND (reference sequence). The CDR3 protein is CASSPQQGMAGGAQDTQYF. CDR3 coding DNA: TGTGCCAGTAGTCCGCAACAGGGGATGGCGGGAGGAGCACAAGATACGCAGTATTTT.

The V gene is TRBV5-4, the J gene TRBJ2-2; no definite D call. Germline CDR1 and CDR2: SGHNT and YYREEE (reference sequence). Trimming took off 3 bases at V and 6 bases at J, with 12 bases between the two ends. The CDR3 has 14 residues. The DNA for the CDR3 is TGTGCCAGCAGCTATTTACTGGTGCCCGGGGAGCTGTTTTTT. Its protein product is CASSYLLVPGELFF.

Comment on this clone: Other nucleotide sequences from this sample produce the same CDR3. The V and J genes are TRBV30 and TRBJ1-2; D unresolved. The CDR3 has 13 amino acids. Deletions cut 0 bases from V and 4 bases from J, with 9 bases between. Looked up from germline, CDR1 is GTSNPN and CDR2 is SVGIG (reference sequence). The CDR3 protein is CAWSVGRGYGYTF. CDR3 sequence (DNA): TGTGCCTGGAGTGTAGGGAGAGGCTATGGCTACACCTTC.

J is TRBJ1-2 and V is TRBV14; a possible D gene is TRBD1 (6 bases). The CDR3 is made up of 15 amino acids. V lost 2 bases, J lost 7 bases, and 17 bases lay in between. Germline V gene lookup returns CDR1 SGHDN and CDR2 FVKESK. DNA of the CDR3: TGTGCCAGCAGCCAAAACCTGGATGCAGGGGCTGGCTACACCTTC. Amino acids: CASSQNLDAGAGYTF.

The rearrangement uses TRBV27 and TRBJ2-3, with D hard to call. Trimming removed 3 bases from V and 2 bases from J, with 9 bases in between. CDR3 length: 14 residues. Germline assignment: CDR1 MNHEY and CDR2 SMNVEV (reference sequence). Here the CDR3 reads CASSFVQDTDTQYF. The CDR3 DNA reads as TGTGCCAGCAGTTTCGTCCAGGACACAGATACGCAGTATTTT.

The chain joins TRBV2 to TRBJ1-1, with a possible D match to TRBD1 (6 bases). The CDR3 spans 15 residues. V lost 4 bases and J lost 5, with 17 bases in between. Germline V lookup: CDR1 SNHLY, CDR2 FYNNEI. The CDR3 DNA is TGTGCCAGCAGTGCTTATAAGGTACAGGGTACTGAAGCTTTCTTT. Its translation is CASSAYKVQGTEAFF.

The genes are TRBV7-3 and TRBJ1-1; unclear D gene. V was clipped by 2 bases and J by 1 base, with 11 bases between them. This CDR3 has 15 amino acids. From germline, CDR1 is SGHTA and CDR2 FQGTGA. The CDR3 is CASSLFTITNTEAFF. In nucleotides, the CDR3 is TGTGCCAGCAGCTTATTCACAATAACGAACACTGAAGCTTTCTTT.

The rearrangement joins TRBV29-1 to TRBJ2-7, with a tentative D call TRBD2 (5 bases). The CDR3 runs 12 residues. V shed 5 bases and J shed 5 bases, with 13 bases lying between them. In germline, CDR1 is SQVTM, CDR2 ANQGSEA. CDR3 coding DNA: TGCAGCGTTTCGAGGGCGATGAACGAGCAGTACTTC. Amino acids: CSVSRAMNEQYF.

V is TRBV7-9 and J is TRBJ2-1; 16 positions agree with TRBD2. The CDR3 contains 19 residues. V lost 2 bases and J lost 2; bases outside the gene matches: 6. CDR1 SEHNR and CDR2 FQNEAQ come from the germline V gene (reference sequence). CDR3 amino acids: CASSLPGTSGRATYNEQFF. The CDR3 region has the DNA TGTGCCAGCAGCTTACCCGGGACTAGCGGGAGGGCCACCTACAATGAGCAGTTCTTC.

This clone showed up just a few times. The chain has TRBV5-1 and TRBJ1-2; D gene unclear. V lost 4 bases, J lost 2 bases, and 15 bases lay in between. The CDR3 runs 15 residues. Germline-derived CDR1 and CDR2 are SGHRS and YFSETQ. CDR3 in DNA: TGCGCCAGCAGCCCGGTCGGGGAAGGGAACTATGGCTACACCTTC. Encoded protein: CASSPVGEGNYGYTF. Using reference TRBV5-1 and TRBJ1-2 for the parts outside the CDR3, the full variable domain is KAGVTQTPRYLIKTRGQQVTLSCSPISGHRSVSWYQQTPGQGLQFLFEYFSETQRNKGNFPGRFSGRQFSNSRSEMNVSTLELGDSALYLCASSPVGEGNYGYTFGSGTRLTVV.

This clone appeared a few times. J is TRBJ1-5 and V is TRBV19; TRBD1 might be the D (5 bases). Trimming stripped 8 bases from V and 6 bases from J, with 14 bases between. This CDR3 has 13 amino acids. Germline V gene data show CDR1 as LNHDA and CDR2 as SQIVND (reference sequence). The CDR3 is CASAVGPSQPQHF. DNA for the CDR3: TGTGCCAGTGCCGTGGGGCCTAGTCAGCCCCAGCATTTT.

The chain employs TRBV7-9 and TRBJ1-1; D gene uncertain. Germline V gives CDR1 SEHNR, CDR2 FQNEAQ (reference sequence). Between the trimmed V and J ends, which lost 1 base and 1 base, there was a span of 10 bases. This CDR3 spans 15 amino acids. The CDR3 loop is CASSLVASPNTEAFF. The CDR3, as DNA: TGTGCCAGCAGCTTAGTAGCCAGCCCGAACACTGAAGCTTTCTTT. Using reference TRBV7-9 and TRBJ1-1 for the parts outside the CDR3, the full variable domain is DTGVSQNPRHKITKRGQNVTFRCDPISEHNRLYWYRQTLGQGPEFLTYFQNEAQLEKSRLLSDRFSAERPKGSFSTLEIQRTEQGDSAMYLCASSLVASPNTEAFFGQGTRLTVV.

The chain is built from TRBV29-1 and TRBJ1-1, with 10 bases matching TRBD1. CDR3 size: 14 residues. The ends lost 7 bases at V and 7 bases at J; junction bases unmatched: 12. Germline CDR1 SQVTM, CDR2 ANQGSEA. In DNA, the CDR3 is TGCAGCGGGGGCACGGGACAGGGGCCGGGTGAAGCTTTCTTT. It translates to CSGGTGQGPGEAFF.

The chain carries TRBV2 and TRBJ1-2; 11 bases line up with TRBD1. This CDR3 contains 14 residues. CDR1 SNHLY and CDR2 FYNNEI come from the germline V gene. V was clipped by 3 bases and J by 8 bases; unmatched bases: 5. CDR3 DNA sequence: TGTGCCAGCAGTGAGGGGACAGGGGGTAGGGGCTACACCTTC. It translates to CASSEGTGGRGYTF.

The sample holds one count of this clone. V usage is TRBV28 and J usage is TRBJ1-6; 7 nucleotides agree with TRBD1. With 5 bases clipped from V and 5 bases from J, the junction kept 9 bases outside the gene matches. The CDR3 consists of 16 residues. Germline CDR1 reads MDHEN; CDR2 reads SYDVKM. This CDR3 is CASSHRGALDNSPLHF. CDR3 DNA: TGTGCCAGCAGTCACAGGGGCGCTCTGGATAATTCACCCCTCCACTTT.

The CDR3 loop is CASSLGAGPAHF. CDR3 sequence (DNA): TGTGCCAGCAGCTTAGGGGCAGGCCCCGCGCATTTT. V usage is TRBV7-9 and J usage is TRBJ1-5, with D uncertain. The CDR3 consists of 12 residues. Germline CDR1 is SEHNR and CDR2 is FQNEAQ (reference sequence). The V gene lost 1 base and the J gene lost 15 bases, with 13 bases spanning the gap.

This clone appeared once. V and J are TRBV2 and TRBJ1-4; the D gene is possibly TRBD1 (6 bases). The CDR3 is 13 amino acids. Germline V gene data show CDR1 as SNHLY and CDR2 as FYNNEI. V was clipped by 5 bases and J by 7 bases, with 11 bases between them. The chain's CDR3 is CASSTGFAEKLFF. The CDR3 nucleotides are TGTGCCAGCAGTACAGGGTTTGCTGAAAAACTGTTTTTT.

V and J are TRBV5-1 and TRBJ2-1; a weak D match, TRBD1 (5 bases). Looked up from germline, CDR1 is SGHRS and CDR2 is YFSETQ. V lost 3 bases, J lost 7 bases, and 11 bases lay in between. The CDR3 runs to 13 residues. The CDR3 loop reads CASSWGLMNEQFF. CDR3 coding DNA: TGCGCCAGCAGCTGGGGCCTAATGAATGAGCAGTTCTTC.

The rearrangement joins TRBV4-1 to TRBJ2-3, with D tentatively TRBD2 (7 bases). V was trimmed by 2 bases and J by 4 bases, leaving 19 bases between them. From germline, CDR1 is MGHRA and CDR2 YSYEKL. This CDR3 comprises 17 residues. The CDR3 sequence: CASSQTNRGGGADTQYF. The CDR3, as DNA: TGCGCCAGCAGCCAAACGAACCGCGGAGGGGGGGCAGATACGCAGTATTTT.

In its sample, this clone was seen once. The rearrangement joins TRBV24-1 to TRBJ2-1; TRBD2 aligns across 13 bases. The CDR3 is 17 residues long. Germline loops: CDR1 KGHDR, CDR2 SFDVKD. V gave up 6 bases and J gave up 4 bases; unmatched junction bases: 8. Written as DNA, the CDR3 is TGTGCCACCAGTACAACTAGCGGGAGGGCCCCTTACAATGAGCAGTTCTTC. Translation gives CATSTTSGRAPYNEQFF.

This clone came up a few times. The chain is built from TRBV7-8 and TRBJ1-1; possibly TRBD1 for D (5 bases). The V and J ends lost 5 bases and 4 bases respectively, with 17 bases between them. The germline gives CDR1 SGHVS, CDR2 FQNEAQ. CDR3 length equals 15 residues. The CDR3 nucleotides read TGTGCCAGCAGCCTATCGTTGGCGGGGACCACTGAAGCTTTCTTT. Its protein product is CASSLSLAGTTEAFF. Full variable domain (rest looked up from reference TRBV7-8 and TRBJ1-1): GAGVSQSPRYKVAKRGQDVALRCDPISGHVSLFWYQQALGQGPEFLTYFQNEAQLDKSGLPSDRFFAERPEGSVSTLKIQRTQQEDSAVYLCASSLSLAGTTEAFFGQGTRLTVV.

The table lists this clone with a few counts. The CDR3 is CASSLRAAGQPQHF. CDR3 nucleotides: TGTGCCAGCAGTTTACGGGCTGCGGGTCAGCCCCAGCATTTT. The J gene is TRBJ1-5, the V gene TRBV28; D remains unclear. Deletions cut 2 bases from V and 6 bases from J, with 11 bases between. Germline V gives CDR1 MDHEN, CDR2 SYDVKM. The CDR3 is 14 amino acids.

The CDR3 DNA is TGTGCCAGCAGCCAAGACCTCACAAATGGTGGCTACACCTTC. Its translation is CASSQDLTNGGYTF. The V call is TRBV3-1 (or the pseudogene TRBV3-2), the J call TRBJ1-2; D is ambiguous. CDR1 LGHDT and CDR2 YNNKEL come from the germline V gene (reference sequence). The germline V and J ends were trimmed by 0 bases and 7 bases, with 12 bases remaining between them. The CDR3 has 14 residues.

The sample holds a few counts of this clone. The genes are TRBV7-5 and TRBJ2-7; no check of the table's D call, TRBD1, against the DNA was made. TRBV7-5 is a documented pseudogene. The CDR3 is made up of 16 amino acids. This chain's CDR3 is CVRSYSRGRTTYEQYF. The CDR3 DNA reads as TGTGTCAGAAGCTACAGCAGGGGGCGGACGACATACGAGCAGTACTTC.

The rearrangement joins TRBV5-1 to TRBJ2-1; 12 nucleotides line up with TRBD1. With V trimmed by 4 bases and J by 0 bases, 5 bases remained unmatched. The CDR3 length is 17 residues. CDR1 and CDR2 from the germline V gene are SGHRS and YFSETQ. The CDR3 DNA reads TGCGCCAGCAGCCCGGGACAGGGGGCAAGCTCCTACAATGAGCAGTTCTTC. It codes for CASSPGQGASSYNEQFF.

The chain is built from TRBV19 and TRBJ1-2; the D is unclear. Germline V gene data show CDR1 as LNHDA and CDR2 as SQIVND (reference sequence). There are 14 residues in the CDR3. Deletions cut 5 bases from V and 3 bases from J, with 13 bases between. The chain's CDR3 is CASSESLFYYGYTF. CDR3 nucleotide sequence: TGTGCCAGTAGTGAGTCGCTATTCTACTATGGCTACACCTTC.